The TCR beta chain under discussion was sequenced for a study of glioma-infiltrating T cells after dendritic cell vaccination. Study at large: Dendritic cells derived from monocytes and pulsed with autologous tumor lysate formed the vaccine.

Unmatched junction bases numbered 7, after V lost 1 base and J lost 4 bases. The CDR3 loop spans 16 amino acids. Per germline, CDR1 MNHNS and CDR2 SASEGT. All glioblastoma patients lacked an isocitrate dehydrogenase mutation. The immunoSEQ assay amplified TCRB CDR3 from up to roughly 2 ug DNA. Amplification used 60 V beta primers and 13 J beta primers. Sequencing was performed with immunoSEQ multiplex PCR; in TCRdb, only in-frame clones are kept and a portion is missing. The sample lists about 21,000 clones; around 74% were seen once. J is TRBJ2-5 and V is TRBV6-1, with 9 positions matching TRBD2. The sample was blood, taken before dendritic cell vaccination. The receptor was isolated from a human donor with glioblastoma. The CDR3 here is CASSEEVAGVPETQYF. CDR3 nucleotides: TGTGCCAGCAGTGAAGAGGTAGCGGGAGTCCCAGAGACCCAGTACTTC.